The 20 T cell receptor beta chains presented below share a single source sample, sequenced in a study of blood T cells in healthy people across ages. PCR was performed a second time for about 6 to 12 cycles using a sample-barcoded 5' primer and a J-beta primer mix. TCRdb reanalysed the 5' RACE reads using MiXCR and keeps one entry per CDR3 protein. This repertoire shows approximately 680,000 distinct CDR3 sequences, roughly 30% found once; its top ten account for roughly 14%. The sequenced sample was blood. These receptors originate from a woman of 80 years or more in good health.

This chain joins TRBV20-1 and TRBJ2-7; 8 positions match TRBD1. Trimming removed 1 base from V and 7 bases from J; junction bases left unmatched: 6. This CDR3 is built from 13 residues. Germline-derived CDR1 and CDR2 are DFQATT and SNEGSKA (reference sequence). This CDR3 reads CSARARGQGEQYF. CDR3 nucleotides: TGCAGTGCTAGAGCCAGGGGGCAGGGGGAGCAGTACTTC.

Worth noting for this clonotype: With a much larger clone just one base away, this may be a read error. The CDR3 DNA follows: TGTGCCAGCAGCCCAGCCGCCCTACAGAACTACGAGCAGTACTTC. The encoded protein is CASSPAALQNYEQYF. The rearrangement joins TRBV3-1 to TRBJ2-7; D is undetermined. The CDR3 extends over 15 amino acids. Germline values: CDR1 LGHDT, CDR2 YNNKEL (reference sequence). Trimming stripped 4 bases from V and 3 bases from J, with 16 bases between.

Regarding this clonotype: A clone one base away is much larger, so this may be a read error. The CDR3 nucleotides are TGTGCCACAGGGACAGGGAGGAATGAGCAGTACTTC. Amino acids: CATGTGRNEQYF. This chain connects TRBV10-3 to TRBJ2-7; 9 bases map to TRBD1. Germline-derived CDR1 and CDR2 are ENHRY and SYGVKD. The CDR3 spans 12 residues. Unmatched junction bases numbered 8, after V lost 10 bases and J lost 7 bases.

This clonotype turned up a few times. The genes are TRBV29-1 and TRBJ2-7; 7 bases agree with TRBD2. In germline, CDR1 is SQVTM, CDR2 ANQGSEA. With V trimmed by 4 bases and J by 4 bases, 7 bases remained unmatched. CDR3 length equals 13 residues. In nucleotides, the CDR3 is TGCAGCGTTGCAGACGGGACTAATTACGAGCAGTACTTC. Amino acid sequence: CSVADGTNYEQYF.

The chain recombines TRBV20-1 with TRBJ2-7; 8 bases match TRBD1. With V trimmed by 3 bases and J by 3 bases, 7 bases remained unmatched. CDR1 is DFQATT and CDR2 is SNEGSKA in the germline V gene (reference sequence). The CDR3 is 14 amino acids. CDR3 in DNA: TGCAGTGCTAGTACCGGACAGGGAAACTACGAGCAGTACTTC. Its translation is CSASTGQGNYEQYF.

V gene TRBV3-1 combines with J gene TRBJ2-7; D not resolved. Trimming stripped 4 bases from V and 2 bases from J, with 12 bases between. Germline V CDR1 and CDR2: LGHDT, YNNKEL (reference sequence). The CDR3 has 14 amino acids. Here the CDR3 DNA reads TGTGCCAGCAGCCCCCTCCCCAAAACCTACGAGCAGTACTTC. It is translated as CASSPLPKTYEQYF.

DNA of the CDR3: TGTGCCAGCAGCCAAAGGGGTTACGGCCCTGAAGCTTTCTTT. It is translated as CASSQRGYGPEAFF. J is TRBJ1-1 and V is TRBV14; tentative D call: TRBD1 (5 bases). Germline CDR1 SGHDN, CDR2 FVKESK. The CDR3 runs 14 residues. Deletions cut 2 bases from V and 6 bases from J, with 13 bases between. Full variable domain (outside the CDR3, taken from reference TRBV14 and TRBJ1-1): EAGVTQFPSHSVIEKGQTVTLRCDPISGHDNLYWYRRVMGKEIKFLLHFVKESKQDESGMPNNRFLAERTGGTYSTLKVQPAELEDSGVYFCASSQRGYGPEAFFGQGTRLTVV.

The chain recombines TRBV7-2 with TRBJ1-2, with D possibly TRBD1 on 6 matching bases. V was cut by 3 bases and J by 8 bases, with 16 bases left in between. Looked up from germline, CDR1 is SGHTA and CDR2 is FQGNSA. The CDR3 sequence is 14 residues long. CDR3 in amino acids: CASSLGALGGGYTF. The DNA for the CDR3 is TGTGCCAGCAGCTTGGGGGCTTTAGGCGGCGGCTACACCTTC.

Of note for this clonotype: A much more abundant neighbour one base away suggests this may be a read error. This CDR3 reads CAGSSTGQGEAFF. The CDR3 DNA reads as TGTGCCGGCAGCTCCACGGGGCAGGGTGAAGCTTTCTTT. V usage is TRBV6-2 or TRBV6-3 and J usage is TRBJ1-1; a weak D match, TRBD1 (5 bases). The germline gives CDR1 MNHEY, CDR2 SVGEGT. The CDR3 covers 13 residues.

In this sample, this clonotype turned up many times. One end of the junction does not line up with germline, which may come from a read error. The V and J genes are TRBV5-5 and TRBJ1-5; D is perhaps TRBD1 (6 bases). The V gene's germline CDR1 is SGHKS and CDR2 YYEKEE (reference sequence). The CDR3 is made up of 12 amino acids. The CDR3 coding sequence is TGTGCCAGCAGCTTGACAGGACAGCGCCAGCATTTT. It codes for CASSLTGQRQHF.

This clonotype was detected ten times or more. This sequence joins TRBV11-2 and TRBJ2-5, with unresolved D. CDR1 and CDR2 from the germline V gene are SGHAT and FQNNGV. V shed 2 bases and J shed 4 bases, with 11 bases lying between them. This CDR3 comprises 14 residues. The CDR3 spells CASSLYVLGETQYF. DNA for the CDR3: TGTGCCAGCAGCTTATACGTCCTGGGAGAGACCCAGTACTTC.

The chain combines TRBV7-9 with TRBJ2-5, with a possible D match to TRBD1 (6 bases). The V and J ends lost 2 bases and 2 bases respectively, with 12 bases between them. Looked up from germline, CDR1 is SEHNR and CDR2 is FQNEAQ (reference sequence). The CDR3 sequence is 15 residues long. The CDR3 sequence: CASSLFLGTQETQYF. CDR3 DNA: TGTGCCAGCAGCTTATTCCTCGGGACACAAGAGACCCAGTACTTC.

On this clonotype: Just one base apart from a much larger clone, this may be a read error. The V gene is TRBV6-2 or TRBV6-3, the J gene TRBJ1-6; D is possibly TRBD1 (5 bases). Germline-derived CDR1 and CDR2 are MNHEY and SVGEGT. The CDR3 is made up of 16 amino acids. The CDR3 loop is CAGSSKRGPEQSPLHF. The CDR3 DNA follows: TGTGCCGGCAGTTCTAAGAGGGGACCTGAACAATCACCCCTCCACTTT.

V gene TRBV4-1 combines with J gene TRBJ1-2; D unclear. CDR3 length equals 17 residues. Per the germline V gene, CDR1 is MGHRA and CDR2 is YSYEKL. Trimming took 4 bases from V and 1 from J, leaving 19 bases between them. CDR3 DNA: TGCGCCAGCAGCCCCTGGCCAGCGGGAGGTGGTAACTATGGCTACACCTTC. It codes for CASSPWPAGGGNYGYTF.

The genes are TRBV7-9 and TRBJ2-1; D is perhaps TRBD1 (5 bases). Germline loops: CDR1 SEHNR, CDR2 FQNEAQ (reference sequence). This CDR3 has 17 residues. V was cut by 2 bases and J by 2 bases, with 16 bases left in between. In DNA, the CDR3 is TGTGCCAGCAGCTTAATGACAGCGAGCGTCACCTACAATGAGCAGTTCTTC. Its protein is CASSLMTASVTYNEQFF.

J is TRBJ2-3 and V is TRBV4-2; D uncertain. V lost 0 bases to trimming and J lost 8 bases, with 9 bases between them. The germline V gene has CDR1 LGHNA and CDR2 YNFKEQ. The CDR3 contains 13 residues. The CDR3 sequence: CASSQERIGTQYF. The CDR3 DNA sequence: TGTGCCAGCAGCCAAGAGCGGATCGGTACGCAGTATTTT.

In its sample, this clonotype was seen many times. At one of its ends the junction is not consistent with the germline gene, which may arise from a read error. V gene TRBV5-1 combines with J gene TRBJ2-7; D perhaps matches TRBD1 (5 bases). This CDR3 spans 13 amino acids. CDR1 is SGHRS and CDR2 is YFSETQ in the germline V gene. DNA for the CDR3: TGTGCCAGCAGCTCCCGGCAGGGCCACGAGCAGTACTTC. It translates to CASSSRQGHEQYF.

The chain links TRBV11-3 to TRBJ1-5, with 12 bases that match TRBD1. V lost 1 base to trimming and J lost 0 bases; unmatched junction nucleotides: 4. CDR1 is SGHNT, CDR2 YENEEA, per germline. This CDR3 contains 18 residues. The CDR3 nucleotides are TGTGCCAGCAGCTTAGGGGGACAGGGGGCGCATAGCAATCAGCCCCAGCATTTT. Its protein is CASSLGGQGAHSNQPQHF.

This clonotype was recorded at least ten times. The rearrangement uses TRBV4-2 and TRBJ2-1; D is possibly TRBD2 (6 bases). V was trimmed by 6 bases and J by 6 bases, leaving 12 bases between them. Germline CDR1 and CDR2: LGHNA and YNFKEQ. The CDR3 is 13 residues long. CDR3 sequence (DNA): TGTGCCAGCAGGAAGGGAGGCGGCAATGAGCAGTTCTTC. It is translated as CASRKGGGNEQFF.

This clonotype was recorded at least ten times. The rearrangement uses TRBV6-2 or TRBV6-3 and TRBJ2-1; 9 bases are shared with TRBD1. Per the germline V gene, CDR1 is MNHEY and CDR2 is SVGEGT. The CDR3 spans 14 residues. The V and J ends lost 6 bases and 4 bases, in that order; junction bases with no gene match: 4. The chain's CDR3 is CASRTGQGYNEQFF. CDR3 bases: TGTGCCAGCAGAACGGGACAGGGTTACAATGAGCAGTTCTTC.